This note documents a single TCR beta chain sequence. This CDR3 fails to terminate in the conserved phenylalanine or tryptophan, so it likely reflects a read error. The germline gives CDR1 DFQATT, CDR2 SNEGSKA (reference sequence). CDR3 length: 13 amino acids. This specimen comes from a study of Graves' ophthalmopathy and Graves' hyperthyroidism. Investigators amplified TCR beta CDR3 regions from RNA transcripts. HTBI-primed RT-PCR formed the first round, and a multiplex PCR formed the second. Each CDR3 protein is one row after TCRdb ran MiXCR on the multiplex PCR reads. The table shows about 58,000 distinct CDR3 sequences, with more than 40% occurring only once.

The TCR comes from an adult woman with Graves' ophthalmopathy. The rearrangement uses TRBV20-1 and TRBJ1-1; a weak D match, TRBD1 (5 bases). The specimen sequenced was peripheral blood. CDR3 amino acids: CSAGDGTGGEAFL. CDR3 sequence (DNA): TGCAGTGCTGGAGATGGGACGGGTGGGGAAGCTTTCCTT.